What follows are 27 T cell receptor beta chains derived from one specimen sequenced in a study of OX40 agonist ivuxolimab in advanced cancers. Sequencing used immunoSEQ multiplex PCR; TCRdb keeps in-frame clones, though not all of them. The table includes around 100,000 clones, 70% to 90% detected once. This sample comprised CD4+ or CD8+ T cells sorted from blood, obtained in a trial of the OX40 agonist ivuxolimab. Receptor source: an adult with an advanced solid tumor such as melanoma, head and neck, liver or kidney cancer.

This clone was counted a single time. The chain combines TRBV7-9 with TRBJ1-6; 11 bases agree with TRBD1. CDR1 SEHNR and CDR2 FQNEAQ come from the germline V gene (reference sequence). The CDR3 runs 15 residues. After removal of 5 bases from V and 7 bases from J, the junction contained 4 bases not matched to a gene. The CDR3 protein is CASSLGQGGNSPLHF. The CDR3 nucleotides are TGTGCCAGCAGCCTGGGACAGGGGGGGAATTCACCCCTCCACTTT.

The rearrangement uses TRBV5-1 and TRBJ2-7; TRBD1 agrees at 12 bases. This CDR3 contains 16 residues. V was clipped by 4 bases and J by 6 bases; unmatched bases: 11. CDR1 is SGHRS, CDR2 YFSETQ, per germline. CDR3 sequence: CASSLLLGTGGGEQYF. DNA for the CDR3: TGCGCCAGCAGCCTGCTACTAGGGACAGGGGGCGGCGAGCAGTACTTC.

The V call is TRBV10-3, the J call TRBJ1-2, with D hard to call. The germline V and J ends were trimmed by 7 bases and 1 base, with 10 bases remaining between them. The CDR3 is 13 residues long. In germline, CDR1 is ENHRY, CDR2 SYGVKD. Here the CDR3 reads CAINGRNNYGYTF. For the CDR3, the DNA is TGTGCCATCAACGGCAGAAATAACTATGGCTACACCTTC.

This chain connects TRBV30 to TRBJ1-1, with D hard to call. The CDR3 totals 13 residues. Trimming left V 0 bases short and J 11 bases short, with 16 bases between. Germline V gene sequence: CDR1 GTSNPN, CDR2 SVGIG (reference sequence). Here the CDR3 DNA reads TGTGCCTGGAGTGTCGGAGGCGCGTCTGGGGCTTTCTTT. Protein sequence: CAWSVGGASGAFF.

The chain joins TRBV6-6 to TRBJ2-5; D not certain. V was shortened by 5 bases and J by 4 bases, with 17 bases between the two germline ends. CDR1 MNHNY and CDR2 SVGAGI come from the germline V gene (reference sequence). The length of the CDR3 is 15 residues. The chain's CDR3 is CASSNPIGLLETQYF. CDR3 in DNA: TGTGCCAGCAGTAACCCGATTGGGTTGCTAGAGACCCAGTACTTC.

CDR3 region: CASSDLGNQPQHF. CDR3 DNA: TGTGCCAGCAGTGACCTTGGCAATCAGCCCCAGCATTTT. This chain links TRBV6-6 with TRBJ1-5; D gene ambiguous. This CDR3 region has 13 residues. Germline assignment: CDR1 MNHNY and CDR2 SVGAGI (reference sequence). Trimming stripped 5 bases from V and 2 bases from J, with 7 bases between.

The chain is built from TRBV29-1 and TRBJ1-1; perhaps TRBD1 as D (6 bases). Germline assignment: CDR1 SQVTM and CDR2 ANQGSEA. The CDR3 has 15 amino acids. The V gene lost 2 bases and the J gene lost 0 bases, with 13 bases spanning the gap. DNA for the CDR3: TGCAGCGTTGAAATGGGGGCGGGGATGAACACTGAAGCTTTCTTT. It codes for CSVEMGAGMNTEAFF.

The chain combines TRBV7-3 with TRBJ2-1; possible D gene TRBD2, 5 bases. The CDR3 consists of 15 residues. V was cut by 5 bases and J by 9 bases, with 20 bases left in between. Germline CDR1 reads SGHTA; CDR2 reads FQGTGA. The CDR3 DNA is TGTGCCAGCAGCAAGTTTTCGAGGGCCTCAGGTGAGCAGTTCTTC. It yields the protein CASSKFSRASGEQFF.

The chain joins TRBV14 to TRBJ1-3; no clear D. The CDR3 consists of 13 residues. Germline assignment: CDR1 SGHDN and CDR2 FVKESK. The V end was cut by 1 base, the J end by 4 bases, with 5 bases between. The CDR3, as DNA: TGTGCCAGCAGCCAAGTAATCGGAAACACCATATATTTT. Translated, it gives CASSQVIGNTIYF. Supplemented by reference TRBV14 and TRBJ1-3, the full variable domain reads EAGVTQFPSHSVIEKGQTVTLRCDPISGHDNLYWYRRVMGKEIKFLLHFVKESKQDESGMPNNRFLAERTGGTYSTLKVQPAELEDSGVYFCASSQVIGNTIYFGEGSWLTVV.

V is TRBV7-8 and J is TRBJ1-3; TRBD1 matches 7 bases. The ends lost 5 bases at V and 0 bases at J; junction bases unmatched: 7. Germline CDR1 is SGHVS and CDR2 is FQNEAQ. The CDR3 spans 16 residues. CDR3 sequence reads: CASSQRQGDSGNTIYF. The CDR3 bases are TGTGCCAGCAGCCAACGACAGGGTGACTCTGGAAACACCATATATTTT.

The genes are TRBV29-1 and TRBJ2-2; possibly TRBD1 for D (5 bases). Trimming removed 6 bases at V and 6 bases at J, with 11 bases between. This CDR3 region has 12 residues. Germline loops: CDR1 SQVTM, CDR2 ANQGSEA. CDR3 sequence reads: CSVAGWPGELFF. CDR3 sequence (DNA): TGCAGCGTAGCAGGGTGGCCCGGGGAGCTGTTTTTT.

This clone showed up just a few times. The chain recombines TRBV5-1 with TRBJ1-2; D not resolved. Germline CDR1 reads SGHRS; CDR2 reads YFSETQ. The CDR3 is made up of 15 amino acids. The V end was cut by 0 bases, the J end by 4 bases, with 13 bases between. This CDR3 is CASSLAPQAPYGYTF. The CDR3 DNA sequence: TGCGCCAGCAGCTTGGCCCCCCAGGCCCCCTATGGCTACACCTTC.

The V call is TRBV7-3, the J call TRBJ2-7, with D tentatively TRBD2 (6 bases). CDR1 SGHTA and CDR2 FQGTGA come from the germline V gene. The CDR3 length is 15 residues. V lost 3 bases and J lost 0, with 12 bases in between. The CDR3 loop is CASSFGGTNSYEQYF. DNA for the CDR3: TGTGCCAGCAGCTTTGGCGGGACCAACTCCTACGAGCAGTACTTC.

The chain is built from TRBV7-8 and TRBJ2-1; 7 bases fit TRBD2. CDR3 length equals 15 residues. V gave up 6 bases and J gave up 9 bases; unmatched junction bases: 14. The germline gives CDR1 SGHVS, CDR2 FQNEAQ. The CDR3 spells CASRRTETPGGEQFF. CDR3 in DNA: TGTGCCAGCAGACGTACGGAAACCCCGGGGGGTGAGCAGTTCTTC.

The chain links TRBV18 to TRBJ1-6; D possibly corresponds to TRBD1 (5 bases). CDR3 length: 15 residues. Trimming cost V 2 bases and J 4 bases, with 9 bases left between them. Per germline, CDR1 KGHSH and CDR2 LQKENI. The CDR3 spells CASSPSGGYNSPLHF. The DNA of the CDR3 is TGTGCCAGCTCACCATCGGGGGGATATAATTCACCCCTCCACTTT.

The chain is built from TRBV28 and TRBJ1-2; 10 nucleotides match TRBD1. This CDR3 is 16 amino acids long. Germline CDR1 and CDR2: MDHEN and SYDVKM. V dropped 3 bases and J dropped 4; count of bases not matched to a gene: 8. The CDR3 DNA sequence: TGTGCCAGCAGTTTGGGGCCGGGACAGGGGACCTATGGCTACACCTTC. It yields the protein CASSLGPGQGTYGYTF.

This CDR3 is CAWSVGWRGAVNEQFF. Written as DNA, the CDR3 is TGTGCCTGGAGTGTCGGGTGGAGAGGGGCCGTCAATGAGCAGTTCTTC. This chain joins TRBV30 and TRBJ2-1; D might be TRBD1 or TRBD2, each matching 5 bases. The germline gives CDR1 GTSNPN, CDR2 SVGIG (reference sequence). There are 16 residues in the CDR3. Between the trimmed V and J ends, which lost 0 bases and 6 bases, there was a span of 18 bases.

The V call is TRBV5-8, the J call TRBJ1-2, with D perhaps matching TRBD1 (5 bases). The CDR3 has 16 amino acids. CDR1 and CDR2 from the germline V gene are SGHTS and YDEGEE. The V and J ends lost 0 bases and 2 bases respectively, with 14 bases between them. The CDR3: CASSLDNGGTNYGYTF. For the CDR3, the DNA is TGTGCCAGCAGCTTGGATAATGGGGGGACCAACTATGGCTACACCTTC.

This chain joins TRBV29-1 and TRBJ2-1; 11 bases match TRBD1. V dropped 5 bases and J dropped 1; count of bases not matched to a gene: 10. This CDR3 contains 17 residues. Germline CDR1 and CDR2: SQVTM and ANQGSEA. In DNA form, the CDR3 reads TGCAGCGTTTGGACAGGGGGCCCCCGGGGATCCTACAATGAGCAGTTCTTC. Its translation: CSVWTGGPRGSYNEQFF.

V is TRBV7-9 and J is TRBJ1-2, with 8 positions matching TRBD1. The CDR3 length is 13 residues. The germline gives CDR1 SEHNR, CDR2 FQNEAQ (reference sequence). V lost 5 bases and J lost 7; bases outside the gene matches: 6. The CDR3 reads CASSHGQGSGYTF. The CDR3 DNA reads as TGTGCCAGCAGCCACGGACAGGGAAGTGGCTACACCTTC. The variable domain in full, with the rest retrieved from reference TRBV7-9 and TRBJ1-2, is DTGVSQNPRHKITKRGQNVTFRCDPISEHNRLYWYRQTLGQGPEFLTYFQNEAQLEKSRLLSDRFSAERPKGSFSTLEIQRTEQGDSAMYLCASSHGQGSGYTFGSGTRLTVV.

This clone was observed a handful of times. The chain links TRBV12-5 to TRBJ1-5; D is unresolved. The V and J ends lost 3 bases and 2 bases respectively, with 11 bases between them. CDR3 length equals 15 residues. CDR1 LGHNT and CDR2 FRNRAP come from the germline V gene. Here the CDR3 reads CASGFFPGGNQPQHF. The CDR3 region has the DNA TGTGCTAGTGGTTTTTTTCCGGGTGGCAATCAGCCCCAGCATTTT.

The V call is TRBV4-1, the J call TRBJ1-5; D uncertain. This CDR3 comprises 12 residues. Germline lookup yields CDR1 MGHRA and CDR2 YSYEKL. V was shortened by 8 bases and J by 9 bases, with 14 bases between the two germline ends. CDR3 bases: TGCGCCAGCTCTGAACGGTCGGGGCCCCAGCATTTT. Protein sequence: CASSERSGPQHF.

V usage is TRBV7-2 and J usage is TRBJ2-7; D is uncertain. The germline V gene has CDR1 SGHTA and CDR2 FQGNSA. The CDR3 extends over 12 amino acids. Between the trimmed V and J ends, which lost 1 base and 5 bases, there was a span of 6 bases. The CDR3 loop reads CASSLDWNEQYF. CDR3 sequence (DNA): TGTGCCAGCAGCTTAGACTGGAACGAGCAGTACTTC.

V gene TRBV6-6 combines with J gene TRBJ1-5, with 11 bases lining up with TRBD1. This CDR3 is built from 15 residues. The germline V gene has CDR1 MNHNY and CDR2 SVGAGI (reference sequence). Trimming removed 5 bases from V and 4 bases from J; junction bases left unmatched: 4. The CDR3: CASSDGTGGNQPQHF. DNA for the CDR3: TGTGCCAGCAGTGACGGGACAGGGGGAAATCAGCCCCAGCATTTT.

The rearrangement joins TRBV7-3 to TRBJ2-1; D unresolved. Trimming shortened V by 1 base and J by 6 bases, and 10 bases separated the two germline ends. The CDR3 runs 14 residues. The germline V gene has CDR1 SGHTA and CDR2 FQGTGA. CDR3: CASSLNRLANEQFF. CDR3 DNA sequence: TGTGCCAGCAGCTTAAACCGACTCGCCAATGAGCAGTTCTTC. The full variable domain, with the rest looked up from reference TRBV7-3 and TRBJ2-1, is GAGVSQTPSNKVTEKGKYVELRCDPISGHTALYWYRQSLGQGPEFLIYFQGTGAADDSGLPNDRFFAVRPEGSVSTLKIQRTERGDSAVYLCASSLNRLANEQFFGPGTRLTVL.

This clone has just one count. This chain's CDR3 is CASSVDLAGVNEQYF. The CDR3 nucleotides are TGTGCCAGCAGCGTAGACCTAGCGGGAGTGAACGAGCAGTACTTC. The V call is TRBV9, the J call TRBJ2-7; the match to TRBD2 covers 10 bases. The V and J ends lost 0 bases and 5 bases, in that order; junction bases with no gene match: 5. Germline V CDR1 and CDR2: SGDLS, YYNGEE. This CDR3 has 15 residues.

This chain uses TRBV4-1 with TRBJ2-1; D perhaps matches TRBD2 (6 bases). Trimming removed 2 bases from V and 6 bases from J, with 11 bases in between. Looked up from germline, CDR1 is MGHRA and CDR2 is YSYEKL. This CDR3 has 14 residues. The chain's CDR3 is CASSQRTTLNEQFF. The CDR3 DNA is TGCGCCAGCAGCCAACGGACTACCCTCAATGAGCAGTTCTTC.